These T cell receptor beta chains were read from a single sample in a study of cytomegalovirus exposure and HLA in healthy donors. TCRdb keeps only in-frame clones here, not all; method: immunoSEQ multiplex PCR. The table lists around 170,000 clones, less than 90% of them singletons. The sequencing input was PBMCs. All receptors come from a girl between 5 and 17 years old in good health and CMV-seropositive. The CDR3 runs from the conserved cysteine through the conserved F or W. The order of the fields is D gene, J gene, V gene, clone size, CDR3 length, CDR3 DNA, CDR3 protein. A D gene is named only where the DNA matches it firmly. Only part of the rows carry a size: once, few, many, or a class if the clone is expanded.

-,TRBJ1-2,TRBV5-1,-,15,TGCGCCAGCAGCTTGTCGGGGAACGCTAACTATGGCTACACCTTC,CASSLSGNANYGYTF
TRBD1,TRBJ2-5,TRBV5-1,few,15,TGCGCCAGCAGCTTGGAGGGACAGCGGCAAGAGACCCAGTACTTC,CASSLEGQRQETQYF
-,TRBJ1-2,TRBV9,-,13,TGTGCCAGCAGCGCCGGTATTGGTGAGGGCTACACCTTC,CASSAGIGEGYTF
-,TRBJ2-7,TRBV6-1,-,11,TGTGCCAGCAGCCCCGGTGCCGGAGGAGACTTC,CASSPGAGGDF
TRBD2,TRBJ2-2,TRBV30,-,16,TGTGCCTGGGACCCTAGCGGGAGTAGGTACACCGGGGAGCTGTTTTTT,CAWDPSGSRYTGELFF
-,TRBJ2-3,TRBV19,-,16,TGTGCCAGTAGTATTGGTCGGGACTCAAACACAGATACGCAGTATTTT,CASSIGRDSNTDTQYF
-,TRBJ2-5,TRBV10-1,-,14,TGCGCCAGCAGCGCCGGGGGTCTCGGGGAGACCCAGTACTTC,CASSAGGLGETQYF
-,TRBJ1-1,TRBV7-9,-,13,TGTGCCAGCAGCTTAGCGGGCAGTGATGAAGCTTTCTTT,CASSLAGSDEAFF
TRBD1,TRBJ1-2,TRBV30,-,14,TGTGCCTGGCCTAACATCTCCGGGACAGAAGGCTACACCTTC,CAWPNISGTEGYTF
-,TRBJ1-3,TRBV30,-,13,TGTGCCTGGAGTGTACAGGCTGGAAACACCATATATTTT,CAWSVQAGNTIYF
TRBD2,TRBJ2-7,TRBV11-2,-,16,TGTGCCAGCAGCTTACGCCTCGGGACTAGCGACTACGAGCAGTACTTC,CASSLRLGTSDYEQYF
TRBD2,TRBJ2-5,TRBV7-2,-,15,TGTGCCAGCAGCACCGGACTAGCGGGAGGTGGGACCCAGTACTTC,CASSTGLAGGGTQYF
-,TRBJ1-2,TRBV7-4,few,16,TGTGCCAGCAGCTTACCGGGACAACCAGGAGCCTATGGCTACACCTTC,CASSLPGQPGAYGYTF
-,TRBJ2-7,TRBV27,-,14,TGTGCCAGCAGGGAGGAGGGAGAAGAGGACGAGCAGTACTTC,CASREEGEEDEQYF
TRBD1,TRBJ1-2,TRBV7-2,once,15,TGTGCCAGCAGCGAAGGACAGGGGAAGGGCTATGGCTACACCTTC,CASSEGQGKGYGYTF
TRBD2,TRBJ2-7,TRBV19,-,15,TGTGCCAGTAGTATAAGCGGGAGCGCGATTTACGAGCAGTACTTC,CASSISGSAIYEQYF
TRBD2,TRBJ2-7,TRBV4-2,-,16,TGTGCCAGCAGCCAAGCGACTAGCGGGGGGACCTACGAGCAGTACTTC,CASSQATSGGTYEQYF
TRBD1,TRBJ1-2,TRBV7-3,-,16,TGTGCCAGCAGCTTAACTCCAGGGGGCGAGGTATATGGCTACACCTTC,CASSLTPGGEVYGYTF
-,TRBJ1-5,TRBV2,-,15,TGTGCCAGCAGTGTAAACAGGGATGACAATCAGCCCCAGCATTTT,CASSVNRDDNQPQHF
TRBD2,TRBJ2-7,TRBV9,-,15,TGTGCCAGCAGCGTAGAAGCTAGCGGGAGTTACGAGCAGTACTTC,CASSVEASGSYEQYF
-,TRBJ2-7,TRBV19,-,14,TGTGCCAGTAGTATTAGTCGTCCGGCGGGAAGGCAGTACTTC,CASSISRPAGRQYF
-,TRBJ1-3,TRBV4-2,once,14,TGTGCCAGCAGCGCACAGGGATCTGGAAACACCATATATTTT,CASSAQGSGNTIYF
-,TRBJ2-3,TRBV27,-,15,TGTGCCAGCAGTTTAATTTTTTCTTACACAGATACGCAGTATTTT,CASSLIFSYTDTQYF
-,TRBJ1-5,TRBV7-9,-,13,TGTGCCAGCAGCTTTTCGGGGGATCAGCCCCAGCATTTT,CASSFSGDQPQHF
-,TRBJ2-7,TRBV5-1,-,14,TGCGCCAGCAGCCCGGGGACACCTATCTACGAGCAGTACTTC,CASSPGTPIYEQYF
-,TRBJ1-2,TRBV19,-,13,TGTGCCAGTAGTATCTCCGCTAACTATGGCTACACCTTC,CASSISANYGYTF
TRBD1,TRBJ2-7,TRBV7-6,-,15,TGTGCCAGCAGCTTAGCGCAATCAGGGGGCTACGAGCAGTACTTC,CASSLAQSGGYEQYF
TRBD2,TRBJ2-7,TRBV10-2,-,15,TGCGCCAGCATGGGACTAGCGGGAATCCTCTACGAGCAGTACTTC,CASMGLAGILYEQYF
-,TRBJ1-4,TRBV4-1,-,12,TGCGCCAGCAACAAAGCTAATGAAAAACTGTTTTTT,CASNKANEKLFF
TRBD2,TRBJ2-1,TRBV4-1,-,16,TGCGCCAGCAGCCAACTGGGGACTAGCGGGAGCTATGAGCAGTTCTTC,CASSQLGTSGSYEQFF
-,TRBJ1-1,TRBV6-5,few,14,TGTGCCAGCAGTTACTCTCTCTTCACAGATGAAGCTTTCTTT,CASSYSLFTDEAFF
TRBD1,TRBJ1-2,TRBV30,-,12,TGTGCCTGGAATATGGGGACAGGAGGCTACACCTTC,CAWNMGTGGYTF
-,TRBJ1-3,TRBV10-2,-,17,TGCGCCAGCAGTGTATCTTCGGCAGACAGCTCTGGAAACACCATATATTTT,CASSVSSADSSGNTIYF
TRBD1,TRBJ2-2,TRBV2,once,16,TGTGCCAGCAGTGAAACGAAGGGGGCCCCCCCCGGGGAGCTGTTTTTT,CASSETKGAPPGELFF
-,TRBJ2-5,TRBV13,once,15,TGTGCCAGCAGCTGGTGGGAGGCCGGGGCTGAGACCCAGTACTTC,CASSWWEAGAETQYF
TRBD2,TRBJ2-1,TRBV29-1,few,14,TGCAGCGTTGAGGGGACTAGCAGGGGCAATGAGCAGTTCTTC,CSVEGTSRGNEQFF
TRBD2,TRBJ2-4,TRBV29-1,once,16,TGCAGCGTAGCGGGGACTAGCGGCAGGGGGATCAACATTCAGTACTTC,CSVAGTSGRGINIQYF
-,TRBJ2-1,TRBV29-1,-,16,TGCAGCGTTGAAGGCGGGCAGGTCACCGGGGGCAATGAGCAGTTCTTC,CSVEGGQVTGGNEQFF
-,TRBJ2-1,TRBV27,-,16,TGTGCCAGCAGTTTGACAGCGTTCAGCTCCTACAATGAGCAGTTCTTC,CASSLTAFSSYNEQFF
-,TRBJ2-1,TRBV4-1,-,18,TGCGCCAGCAGCCAAGATCCTGGACTGCTGAACTCCTACAATGAGCAGTTCTTC,CASSQDPGLLNSYNEQFF
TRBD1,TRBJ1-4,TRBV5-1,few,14,TGCGCCAGCAGCTTGGACAGGGGAGGTGAAAAACTGTTTTTT,CASSLDRGGEKLFF
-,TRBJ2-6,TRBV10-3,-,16,TGTGCCATCAGTGATTGGGGGCGGTCTGGGGCCAACGTCCTGACTTTC,CAISDWGRSGANVLTF
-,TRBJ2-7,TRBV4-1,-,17,TGCGCCAGCAGCCAAGTAATCTGGCAGGGCGATGTCTACGAGCAGTACTTC,CASSQVIWQGDVYEQYF
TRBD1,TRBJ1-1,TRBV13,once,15,TGTGCCAGCAGCGGATTGGGACAGCGAGACACTGAAGCTTTCTTT,CASSGLGQRDTEAFF
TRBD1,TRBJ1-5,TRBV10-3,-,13,TGTGCCATCAATACAGGGGCGAATCAGCCCCAGCATTTT,CAINTGANQPQHF
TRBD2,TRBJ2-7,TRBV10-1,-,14,TGCGCCAGCGCCCAGACTAGCCCCGGAGGCGAGCAGTACTTC,CASAQTSPGGEQYF
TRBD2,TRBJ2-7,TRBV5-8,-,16,TGTGCCAGCAGCTCTTCCACTAGCGGTAGCTCCTACGAGCAGTACTTC,CASSSSTSGSSYEQYF